Included here is one TCR beta chain sequence, with context. Its target is unknown. This CDR3 region has 14 residues. The V gene end was trimmed by 4 bases and the J gene end by 3 bases; junction bases not matched to a gene: 7. CDR1 and CDR2 (germline): SGHRS, YFSETQ. These data are taken from a study of T cell clones after liver transplantation. About the study: A pre-transplant mixed lymphocyte reaction with TCRbeta sequencing defined graft-donor-reactive clones followed in post-transplant blood. Until 12-24 months post-transplant, subjects got standard immunosuppression and no induction. Study findings and constraints: Graft donor-reactive T cells may have migrated into the graft rather than being deleted. The donor-reactive repertoire was only partly measurable in two subjects, lacking donor cells.

Measured with immunoSEQ multiplex PCR; TCRdb has only the in-frame clones, and not every one. The sample lists around 75,000 clones, around 84% occurring once. Sequences were derived from CD4+ T cells from blood, sampled 48 months after liver transplant. The chain recombines TRBV5-1 with TRBJ2-7, with 7 bases matching TRBD1. The receptor's source is a human patient who received a liver transplant. The graft donor may have contributed some T cells. CDR3 nucleotides: TGCGCCAGCAGCGGACCGGGACAGCTCTACGAGCAGTACTTC. Translated: CASSGPGQLYEQYF.